This TCR beta chain was sequenced in a study of neoadjuvant anti-PD-1 for oral cavity cancer. As for time point: after neoadjuvant nivolumab, at surgical resection. Data came from immunoSEQ multiplex PCR; TCRdb stores just in-frame clones and leaves some out. The sample shows tens of thousands of clones, more than 20% of them seen only once. This clone was recorded a few times. This receptor was identified in a person aged 40 to 85 with oral cavity squamous cell carcinoma. The sequencing here drew on tumor tissue, taken after nivolumab (anti-PD-1) treatment.

In DNA, the CDR3 is TGTGCCAGTAGTATGTGGGGCCAAGTAGATCAGCCCCAGCATTTT. The encoded protein is CASSMWGQVDQPQHF. This chain joins TRBV19 and TRBJ1-5, with a tentative D call TRBD1 (5 bases). Trimming removed 3 bases from V and 5 bases from J, with 14 bases in between. Germline CDR1 and CDR2: LNHDA and SQIVND (reference sequence). This CDR3 comprises 15 residues.